This TCR beta chain was captured by sequencing in a study of cytomegalovirus exposure and HLA in healthy donors. Data came from immunoSEQ multiplex PCR; TCRdb stores just in-frame clones and leaves some out. The repertoire has over 200,000 clones, about 90% of them found once; the top ten carry about 2.7%. The germline V gene has CDR1 SNHLY and CDR2 FYNNEI. J was trimmed by 4 bases and V by 6 bases; bases with no gene match: 5. CDR3 length equals 15 residues. The TCR sequence derives from a woman under 30 in good health and CMV-seronegative. The V gene is TRBV2, the J gene TRBJ2-1; 11 bases align to TRBD2. The specimen sequenced was PBMCs. The CDR3 nucleotides are TGTGCCAGCAGGACCGGGACTAGCGGATACAATGAGCAGTTCTTC. Protein product: CASRTGTSGYNEQFF.